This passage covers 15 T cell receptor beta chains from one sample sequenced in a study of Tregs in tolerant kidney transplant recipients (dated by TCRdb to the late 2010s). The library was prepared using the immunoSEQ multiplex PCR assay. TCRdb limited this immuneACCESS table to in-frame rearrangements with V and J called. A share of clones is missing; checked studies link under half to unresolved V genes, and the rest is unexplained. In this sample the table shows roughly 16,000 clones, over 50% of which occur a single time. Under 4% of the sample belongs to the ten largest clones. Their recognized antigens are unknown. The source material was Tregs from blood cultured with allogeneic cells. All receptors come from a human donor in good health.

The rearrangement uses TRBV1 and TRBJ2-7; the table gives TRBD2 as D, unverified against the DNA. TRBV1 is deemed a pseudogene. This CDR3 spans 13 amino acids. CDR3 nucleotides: TGCACCAGCAGCCAGACTAGCGGGTACGAGCAGTACTTC. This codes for CTSSQTSGYEQYF.

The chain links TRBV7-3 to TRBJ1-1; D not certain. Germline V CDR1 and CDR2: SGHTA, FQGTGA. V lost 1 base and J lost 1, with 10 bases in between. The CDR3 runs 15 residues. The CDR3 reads CASSLIREKNTEAFF. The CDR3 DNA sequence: TGTGCCAGCAGCTTAATTAGAGAGAAGAACACTGAAGCTTTCTTT.

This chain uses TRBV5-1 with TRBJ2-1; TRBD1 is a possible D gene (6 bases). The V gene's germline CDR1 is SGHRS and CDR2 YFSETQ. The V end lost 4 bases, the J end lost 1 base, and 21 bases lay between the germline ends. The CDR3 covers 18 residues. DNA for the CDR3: TGCGCCAGCAGCCGAGAAATGATGACCGGGACATCCTACAATGAGCAGTTCTTC. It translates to CASSREMMTGTSYNEQFF.

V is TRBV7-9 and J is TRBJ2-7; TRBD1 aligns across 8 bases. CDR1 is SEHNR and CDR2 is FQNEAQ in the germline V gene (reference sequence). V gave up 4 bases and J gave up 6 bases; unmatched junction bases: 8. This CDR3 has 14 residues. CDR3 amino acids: CASSYGTGGSEQYF. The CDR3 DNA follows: TGTGCCAGCAGCTACGGGACAGGAGGATCCGAGCAGTACTTC.

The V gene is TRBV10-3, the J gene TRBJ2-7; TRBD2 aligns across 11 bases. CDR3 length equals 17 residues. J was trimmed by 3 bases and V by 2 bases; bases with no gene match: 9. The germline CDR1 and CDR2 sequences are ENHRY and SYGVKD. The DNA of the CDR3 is TGTGCCATCAGTGAGGGGAGACTAGCGGGATTGAACTACGAGCAGTACTTC. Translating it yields CAISEGRLAGLNYEQYF.

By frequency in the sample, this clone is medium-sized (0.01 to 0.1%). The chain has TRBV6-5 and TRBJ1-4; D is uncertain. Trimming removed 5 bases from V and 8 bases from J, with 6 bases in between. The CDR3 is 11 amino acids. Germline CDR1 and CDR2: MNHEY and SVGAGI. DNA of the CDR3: TGTGCCAGCAGTCGAGGGGAAAAACTGTTTTTT. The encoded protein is CASSRGEKLFF.

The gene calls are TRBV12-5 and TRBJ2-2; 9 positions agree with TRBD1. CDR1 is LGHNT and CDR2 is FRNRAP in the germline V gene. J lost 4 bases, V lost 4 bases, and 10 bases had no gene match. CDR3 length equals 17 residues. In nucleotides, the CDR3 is TGTGCTAGTGGTTCCGTCCCCGGGACAGGGCCCACCGGGGAGCTGTTTTTT. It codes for CASGSVPGTGPTGELFF.

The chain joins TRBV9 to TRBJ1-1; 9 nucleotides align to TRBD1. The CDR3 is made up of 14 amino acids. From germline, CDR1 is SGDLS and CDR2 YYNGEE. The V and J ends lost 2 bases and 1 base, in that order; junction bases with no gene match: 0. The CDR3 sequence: CASSVGQGNTEAFF. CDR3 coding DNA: TGTGCCAGCAGCGTGGGACAGGGGAACACTGAAGCTTTCTTT.

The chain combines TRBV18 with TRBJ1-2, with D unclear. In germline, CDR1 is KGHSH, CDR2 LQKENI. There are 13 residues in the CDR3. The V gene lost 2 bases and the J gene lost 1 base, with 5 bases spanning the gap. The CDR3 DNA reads TGTGCCAGCTCACCAAGCAGTAACTATGGCTACACCTTC. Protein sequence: CASSPSSNYGYTF.

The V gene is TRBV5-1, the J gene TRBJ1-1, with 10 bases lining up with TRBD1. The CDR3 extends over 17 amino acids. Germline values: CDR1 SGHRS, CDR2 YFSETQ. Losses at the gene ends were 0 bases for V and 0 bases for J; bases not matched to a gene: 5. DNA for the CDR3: TGCGCCAGCAGCTTGGCTAGGACAGGGGGTTTGAACACTGAAGCTTTCTTT. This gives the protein CASSLARTGGLNTEAFF.

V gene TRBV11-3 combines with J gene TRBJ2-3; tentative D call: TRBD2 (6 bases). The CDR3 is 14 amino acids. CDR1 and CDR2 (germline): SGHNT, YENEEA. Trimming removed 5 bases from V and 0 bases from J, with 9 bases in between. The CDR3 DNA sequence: TGTGCCAGCAGCCGGACTATCAGCACAGATACGCAGTATTTT. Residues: CASSRTISTDTQYF.

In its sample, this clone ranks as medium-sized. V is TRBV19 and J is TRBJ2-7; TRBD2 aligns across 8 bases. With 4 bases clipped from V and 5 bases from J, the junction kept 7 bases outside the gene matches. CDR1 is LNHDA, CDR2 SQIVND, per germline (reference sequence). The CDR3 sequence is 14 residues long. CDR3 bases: TGTGCCAGTAGTAGCCTAGCGGGTATCCACGAGCAGTACTTC. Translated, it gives CASSSLAGIHEQYF.

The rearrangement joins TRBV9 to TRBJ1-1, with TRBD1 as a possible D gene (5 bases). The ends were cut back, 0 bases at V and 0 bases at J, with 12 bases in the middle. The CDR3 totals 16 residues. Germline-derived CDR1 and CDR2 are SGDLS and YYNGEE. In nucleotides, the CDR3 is TGTGCCAGCAGCGTAGGAGGGTGGGGGATGAACACTGAAGCTTTCTTT. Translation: CASSVGGWGMNTEAFF.

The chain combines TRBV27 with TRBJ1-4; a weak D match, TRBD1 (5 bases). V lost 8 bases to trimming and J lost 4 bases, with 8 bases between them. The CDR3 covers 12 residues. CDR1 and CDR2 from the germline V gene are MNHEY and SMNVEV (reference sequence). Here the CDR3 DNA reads TGTGCCAGCCGGGGCTTTAATGAAAAACTGTTTTTT. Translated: CASRGFNEKLFF.

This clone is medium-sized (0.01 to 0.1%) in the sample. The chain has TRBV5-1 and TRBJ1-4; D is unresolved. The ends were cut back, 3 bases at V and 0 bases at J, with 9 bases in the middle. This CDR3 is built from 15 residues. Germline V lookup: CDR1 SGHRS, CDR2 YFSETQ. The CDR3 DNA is TGCGCCAGCAGCTCTAACAGTGCAACTAATGAAAAACTGTTTTTT. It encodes CASSSNSATNEKLFF. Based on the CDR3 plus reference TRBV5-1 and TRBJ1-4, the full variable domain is KAGVTQTPRYLIKTRGQQVTLSCSPISGHRSVSWYQQTPGQGLQFLFEYFSETQRNKGNFPGRFSGRQFSNSRSEMNVSTLELGDSALYLCASSSNSATNEKLFFGSGTQLSVL.